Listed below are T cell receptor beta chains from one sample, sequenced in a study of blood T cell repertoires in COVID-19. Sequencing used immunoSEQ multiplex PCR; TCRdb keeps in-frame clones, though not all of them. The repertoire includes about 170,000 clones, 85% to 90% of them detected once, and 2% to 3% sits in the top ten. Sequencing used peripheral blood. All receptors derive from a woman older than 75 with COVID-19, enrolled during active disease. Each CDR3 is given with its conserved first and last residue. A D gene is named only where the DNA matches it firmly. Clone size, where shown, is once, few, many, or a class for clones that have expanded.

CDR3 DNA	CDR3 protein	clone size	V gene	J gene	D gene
TGTGCCAGCAGCGCCGGACAGAACACCGGGGAGCTGTTTTTT	CASSAGQNTGELFF	once	TRBV9	TRBJ2-2	-
TGTGCCAGCAGCCAAGATCAACTAAACACCGGGGAGCTGTTTTTT	CASSQDQLNTGELFF	-	TRBV3-1/TRBV3-2	TRBJ2-2	-
TGTGCCAGCAGTTTAACGACGGACAGGGCGGAGCAGTTCTTC	CASSLTTDRAEQFF	-	TRBV11-1	TRBJ2-1	TRBD1
TGTGCCAGCAGCTTAGACCAGAAACCCCTCCACTTT	CASSLDQKPLHF	-	TRBV7-2	TRBJ1-6	-
TGCAGCGTTTACAACGGAGCACGTCTCACAGATACGCAGTATTTT	CSVYNGARLTDTQYF	-	TRBV29-1	TRBJ2-3	-
TGCGCCAGCAGTTATACCGGGATTCCGCACACCGGGGAGCTGTTTTTT	CASSYTGIPHTGELFF	-	TRBV5-1	TRBJ2-2	-
TGTGCCAGCAGTACCGGGACAGTTAATGAAAAACTGTTTTTT	CASSTGTVNEKLFF	-	TRBV5-6	TRBJ1-4	TRBD1
TGTGCCAGCACCCGGGACAACGGGGAGACCCAGTACTTC	CASTRDNGETQYF	-	TRBV2	TRBJ2-5	-
TGTGCCAGCAGCGAAGTGCTGAACGGTGGAAAACTGTTTTTT	CASSEVLNGGKLFF	-	TRBV9	TRBJ1-4	-
TGTGCCAGCAGCTTGAGGGGGCTGGGGCGGGATCTCACAGATACGCAGTATTTT	CASSLRGLGRDLTDTQYF	-	TRBV5-5	TRBJ2-3	-
TGTGCCAGCAGCTTAGGTTCCAGGGCTACCTACGAGCAGTACTTC	CASSLGSRATYEQYF	-	TRBV11-2	TRBJ2-7	-
TGTGCCATCAGTGAGTCTGGAGGGAAGAGCGACGAGCAGTACTTC	CAISESGGKSDEQYF	once	TRBV10-3	TRBJ2-7	-
TGCGCCAGCAGCTTGGATGTTAGGAACACCGGGGAGCTGTTTTTT	CASSLDVRNTGELFF	-	TRBV5-1	TRBJ2-2	-
TGTGCCAGCAGCCAGGGACTGGTATCCTACGAGCAGTACTTC	CASSQGLVSYEQYF	-	TRBV7-2	TRBJ2-7	-
TGCGCCAGCAGCTTTCGGGGACAGGGAAATGAAAAACTGTTTTTT	CASSFRGQGNEKLFF	-	TRBV5-1	TRBJ1-4	TRBD1
TGTGCCAGCAGCGCACTACAGGAAAATGAGCAGTTCTTC	CASSALQENEQFF	-	TRBV28	TRBJ2-1	-
TGTGCCAGTAGTATAGACGGGGGGCCCACTGAAGCTTTCTTT	CASSIDGGPTEAFF	-	TRBV19	TRBJ1-1	-
TGTGCCAGTAGTCCAGGGAAGACAGGGCGACTGTTTTTT	CASSPGKTGRLFF	-	TRBV19	TRBJ1-4	TRBD1
TGCGCCAGCACCACGGGACTAGCGGGAGGGCGGGAGCAGTTCTTC	CASTTGLAGGREQFF	-	TRBV5-1	TRBJ2-1	TRBD2
TGTGCCAGCAGCTTGCTAGCGGCCCAAGAGACCCAGTACTTC	CASSLLAAQETQYF	-	TRBV7-9	TRBJ2-5	TRBD2
TGCGCCAGCCGGGGGGTTTCGGCCACTGAAGCTTTCTTT	CASRGVSATEAFF	-	TRBV5-1	TRBJ1-1	-
TGCGCCAGCAGCCATAGCGGGAGGGCCATTAACGGGGAGCTGTTTTTT	CASSHSGRAINGELFF	-	TRBV5-1	TRBJ2-2	TRBD2
TGTGCCAGCAGTTTATCAGGCCGATTGAACACTGAAGCTTTCTTT	CASSLSGRLNTEAFF	-	TRBV28	TRBJ1-1	-
TGTGCCAGCAGTGAATCTGGAGGGGGCGGTTCACCCCTCCACTTT	CASSESGGGGSPLHF	-	TRBV2	TRBJ1-6	TRBD1
TGCGCCAGCAGCTTGGCCCCTGGACTAGCCGGGGGAACAGAGACCCAGTACTTC	CASSLAPGLAGGTETQYF	-	TRBV5-1	TRBJ2-5	TRBD2
TGTGCCAGTAGTTGGCGGGGACAGGGATCCCGAGAGACCCAGTACTTC	CASSWRGQGSRETQYF	-	TRBV19	TRBJ2-5	TRBD1
TGTGCCAGCAGCAAAACCCGACAGGGAAGATCCTACGAGCAGTACTTC	CASSKTRQGRSYEQYF	medium-sized	TRBV21-1	TRBJ2-7	-
TGTGCCAGCAGTGGGCAGGGATTTCCCTACGAGCAGTACTTC	CASSGQGFPYEQYF	-	TRBV2	TRBJ2-7	-
TGTGCCAGCAGTTACGGACTAGCGGGCACCTACAATGAGCAGTTCTTC	CASSYGLAGTYNEQFF	-	TRBV6-5	TRBJ2-1	TRBD2
TGTGCCAGCGGAGGGACAGGGGTTAATCAGCCCCAGCATTTT	CASGGTGVNQPQHF	once	TRBV6-5	TRBJ1-5	TRBD1
TGTGCCAGCAGAACCATAGCGGGAGGGTCTAGCACAGATACGCAGTATTTT	CASRTIAGGSSTDTQYF	-	TRBV28	TRBJ2-3	TRBD2
TGTGCCAGCAGTGGCCCCGGGACAGCCTCCTATGGCTACACCTTC	CASSGPGTASYGYTF	-	TRBV28	TRBJ1-2	TRBD1
TGTGCCAGCGTTTGGCAGGGAATGGGCACTGAAGCTTTCTTT	CASVWQGMGTEAFF	once	TRBV2	TRBJ1-1	-
TGTGCCACCATCACCCCGGGGAGACCCCTTAGCACAGATACGCAGTATTTT	CATITPGRPLSTDTQYF	-	TRBV28	TRBJ2-3	-
TGTGCCAGCAGTGAAGGCAGGGGGAGCCACGAGCAGTACTTC	CASSEGRGSHEQYF	-	TRBV2	TRBJ2-7	TRBD1
TGTGCCAGCTTTTCGGGGGGACAACCCTTTGGAAACACCATATATTTT	CASFSGGQPFGNTIYF	-	TRBV28	TRBJ1-3	-
TGCGCCAGCAGCCAAAATCCCAGCTACGAGCAGTACTTC	CASSQNPSYEQYF	-	TRBV4-3	TRBJ2-7	-
TGTGCCAGCAGTGAAGGCCAGTACCGTGAGTTCTTC	CASSEGQYREFF	-	TRBV2	TRBJ2-1	-
TGCAGCGTTGCCAGCGGCTTGAACACTGAAGCTTTCTTT	CSVASGLNTEAFF	-	TRBV29-1	TRBJ1-1	-
TGTGCCAGTAGCCTCGGACAGCAAGATACGCAGTATTTT	CASSLGQQDTQYF	-	TRBV19	TRBJ2-3	-
TGTGCCTCTACTAGCAGGGTCGGAGAGACCCAGTACTTC	CASTSRVGETQYF	-	TRBV19	TRBJ2-5	-
TGTGCCACCAGCAGTAGCGTGGACGGCCCAGAGACCCAGTACTTC	CATSSSVDGPETQYF	few	TRBV15	TRBJ2-5	-
TGCGCCAGCAGCTCGGGGACAAGGACCTACGAGCAGTACTTC	CASSSGTRTYEQYF	-	TRBV5-1	TRBJ2-7	-
TGTGCCAGTAGTATGCGCTCTAAGGGCTACACCTTC	CASSMRSKGYTF	-	TRBV19	TRBJ1-2	-
TGTGCCAGCAGCCCCGGACTAGAAAGAGCCACAGATACGCAGTATTTT	CASSPGLERATDTQYF	-	TRBV11-3	TRBJ2-3	TRBD2
TGTGCCAGCAGCAGCCAGACAGGGCGTAGCTATGGCTACACCTTC	CASSSQTGRSYGYTF	-	TRBV7-9	TRBJ1-2	TRBD1
TGCAGCGTGGGACAGGGGGCGGCTAATGAAAAACTGTTTTTT	CSVGQGAANEKLFF	-	TRBV29-1	TRBJ1-4	TRBD1
TGTGCCAGTAGTATCCAGGGGGTTAACAATGAGCAGTTCTTC	CASSIQGVNNEQFF	-	TRBV19	TRBJ2-1	TRBD1
TGTGCCAGTAGTACCGGGACAGCTGGAAGCGATACGCAGTATTTT	CASSTGTAGSDTQYF	-	TRBV19	TRBJ2-3	TRBD1
TGTGCCAGCAGGTTTTCATTCTATGGCTACACCTTC	CASRFSFYGYTF	-	TRBV7-7	TRBJ1-2	-
TGTGCCACCAGTGACCCCGGGACTAGCGGGAGGAGCACAGATACGCAGTATTTT	CATSDPGTSGRSTDTQYF	-	TRBV24-1	TRBJ2-3	TRBD2
TGTGCCAGCAGTTTACCGGGGTTAGGGAGGGCCGAGTCAGGCATTCAGTACTTC	CASSLPGLGRAESGIQYF	-	TRBV28	TRBJ2-4	TRBD2
TGTGCCAGCAGGACAGGGGGAAACTATGGCTACACCTTC	CASRTGGNYGYTF	-	TRBV6-5	TRBJ1-2	TRBD1
TGCGCCAGCAGTGAGTGGAGGGACAGGGTCAATGAGCAGTTCTTC	CASSEWRDRVNEQFF	-	TRBV10-2	TRBJ2-1	TRBD1
TGCGCCAGCAGCTCAATAGCGGGAGTTGAGACCCAGTACTTC	CASSSIAGVETQYF	-	TRBV5-1	TRBJ2-5	TRBD2
TGTGCCAGTAGAGTCTCCGGGGAGGTTGGGGGCTACACCTTC	CASRVSGEVGGYTF	-	TRBV19	TRBJ1-2	-
TGCGCCAGCAGCCCCCCAGCGAATCAGCCCCAGCATTTT	CASSPPANQPQHF	-	TRBV10-1	TRBJ1-5	-